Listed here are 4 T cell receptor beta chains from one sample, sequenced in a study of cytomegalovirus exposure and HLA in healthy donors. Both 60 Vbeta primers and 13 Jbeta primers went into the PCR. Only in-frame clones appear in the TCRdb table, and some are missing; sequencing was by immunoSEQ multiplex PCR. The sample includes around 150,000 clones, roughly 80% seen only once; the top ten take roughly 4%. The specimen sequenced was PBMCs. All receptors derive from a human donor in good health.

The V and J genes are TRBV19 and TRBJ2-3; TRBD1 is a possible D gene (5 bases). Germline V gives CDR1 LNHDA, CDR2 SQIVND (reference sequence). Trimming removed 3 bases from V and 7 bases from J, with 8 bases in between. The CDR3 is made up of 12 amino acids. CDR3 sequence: CASSMGPHTQYF. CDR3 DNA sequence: TGTGCCAGTAGTATGGGGCCCCATACGCAGTATTTT.

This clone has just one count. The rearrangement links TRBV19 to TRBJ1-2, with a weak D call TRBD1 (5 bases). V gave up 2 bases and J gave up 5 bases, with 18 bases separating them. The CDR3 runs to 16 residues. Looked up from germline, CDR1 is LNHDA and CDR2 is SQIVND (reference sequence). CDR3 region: CASSIIPWGTKYGYTF. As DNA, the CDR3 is TGTGCCAGTAGTATAATTCCGTGGGGCACAAAGTATGGCTACACCTTC. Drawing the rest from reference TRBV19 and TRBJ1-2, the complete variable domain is DGGITQSPKYLFRKEGQNVTLSCEQNLNHDAMYWYRQDPGQGLRLIYYSQIVNDFQKGDIAEGYSVSREKKESFPLTVTSAQKNPTAFYLCASSIIPWGTKYGYTFGSGTRLTVV.

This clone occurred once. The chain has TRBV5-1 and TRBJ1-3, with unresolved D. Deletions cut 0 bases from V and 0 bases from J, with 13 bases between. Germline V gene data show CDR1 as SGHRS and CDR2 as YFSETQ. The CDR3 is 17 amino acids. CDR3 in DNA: TGCGCCAGCAGCTTGGCCGGAAACAGTTACTCTGGAAACACCATATATTTT. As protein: CASSLAGNSYSGNTIYF.

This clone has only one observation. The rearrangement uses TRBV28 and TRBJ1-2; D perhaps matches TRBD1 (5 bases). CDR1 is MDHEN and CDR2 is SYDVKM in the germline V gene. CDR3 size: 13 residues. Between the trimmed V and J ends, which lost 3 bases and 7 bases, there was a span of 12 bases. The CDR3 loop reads CASSFARGTGYTF. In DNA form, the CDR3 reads TGTGCCAGCAGTTTCGCCCGGGGGACTGGCTACACCTTC.